The source of this TCR beta chain is a study of blood T cell repertoires in COVID-19. Study-level background: Material from acute and convalescent COVID-19 was sourced from the United States, Italy and Spain. Nucleic acid was either cDNA or gDNA, and it came from T cells, B-cell-depleted T cells, or PBMCs.

Original analysis: Reference gene primer amplification gave estimated nucleated cell counts. TCRdb's copy holds only in-frame clones and misses some; the assay was immunoSEQ multiplex PCR. The V and J calls and the clone size are those of that table, but D and trimming were determined from the DNA. The table includes over 85,000 clones, 70% to 90% detected once. This TCR derives from a human donor in a cohort sampled during active COVID-19. The source material was peripheral blood.

The CDR3 region is CASKTDWTPKETQYF. CDR3 coding DNA: TGTGCCAGCAAGACCGATTGGACTCCTAAAGAGACCCAGTACTTC. The chain combines TRBV2 with TRBJ2-5, with TRBD2 as a possible D gene (5 bases). The CDR3 is 15 residues long. Trimming cost V 7 bases and J 3 bases, with 18 bases left between them. Germline CDR1 is SNHLY and CDR2 is FYNNEI.